This T cell receptor beta chain derives from a study of beta chain features in type 1 diabetes. Expressed TCRB transcripts got sequenced, as all isolated RNA was reverse transcribed. Generated by immunoSEQ multiplex PCR, the TCRdb table keeps only in-frame clones and is missing some. The data show 300,000 to 400,000 clones, approximately 10% seen once. The germline V and J ends were trimmed by 0 bases and 1 base, with 5 bases remaining between them. The CDR3 is made up of 14 amino acids. The germline gives CDR1 MNHEY, CDR2 SMNVEV (reference sequence). This clone occurred a few times. This sequence was found in a woman in her twenties or thirties in good health. Sequencing was done on a sample of naive CD4+ T cells from blood. V gene TRBV27 combines with J gene TRBJ2-3, with D possibly being TRBD2 (5 bases). Here the CDR3 reads CASSLSGGTDTQYF. CDR3 sequence (DNA): TGTGCCAGCAGTTTATCCGGGGGCACAGATACGCAGTATTTT.